Following are 2 T cell receptor beta chains from one sample sequenced in a study of neoadjuvant anti-PD-1 for oral cavity cancer. Assay used: immunoSEQ multiplex PCR; TCRdb lists only in-frame clones, some missing. Among 10,000 or so clones listed, approximately 61% were seen once. The sequencing here drew on tumor tissue, taken before nivolumab (anti-PD-1) treatment. The receptor set was obtained from a person between 40 and 85 years old with oral cavity squamous cell carcinoma.

The chain joins TRBV5-4 to TRBJ1-2; the D gene is possibly TRBD1 (5 bases). The CDR3 spans 14 residues. The V gene lost 5 bases and the J gene lost 2 bases, with 13 bases spanning the gap. Germline values: CDR1 SGHNT, CDR2 YYREEE (reference sequence). The CDR3 reads CASRGDGRNYGYTF. CDR3 DNA: TGTGCCAGCAGGGGGGACGGGCGGAACTATGGCTACACCTTC. Filled out from reference TRBV5-4 and TRBJ1-2, the complete variable domain reads ETGVTQSPTHLIKTRGQQVTLRCSSQSGHNTVSWYQQALGQGPQFIFQYYREEENGRGNFPPRFSGLQFPNYSSELNVNALELDDSALYLCASRGDGRNYGYTFGSGTRLTVV.

This clone occurred a few times. The chain has TRBV4-1 and TRBJ1-5; D unclear. Deletions cut 0 bases from V and 5 bases from J, with 8 bases between. This CDR3 is built from 14 residues. Germline V gene data show CDR1 as MGHRA and CDR2 as YSYEKL. The CDR3 reads CASSQDYGYQPQHF. The CDR3 coding sequence is TGCGCCAGCAGCCAAGATTACGGATATCAGCCCCAGCATTTT.